The sequence of this T cell receptor beta chain was determined in a study of siplizumab effects on memory and regulatory T cells. Profiled with immunoSEQ multiplex PCR; TCRdb holds only in-frame clones, not every one. The repertoire holds 90,000 to 110,000 clones, about 92% seen once, with less than 0.35% in the top ten. This CDR3 spans 14 amino acids. Germline CDR1 is MNHNS and CDR2 is SASEGT. With 6 bases removed from V and 4 bases from J, the gap between germline ends came to 14 bases. This chain uses TRBV6-1 with TRBJ2-3; TRBD1 might be the D (5 bases). This TCR was sampled from a human donor in good health. The sequencing input was CD4+ T cells sorted from blood. The CDR3 DNA is TGTGCCAGCAGAGCAGGGTCGACCTCAGATACGCAGTATTTT. Translation gives CASRAGSTSDTQYF.